Listed below are T cell receptor beta chains from one sample, sequenced in a study of T cells in Graves' hyperthyroidism and ophthalmopathy. TCRdb called the multiplex PCR reads again in MiXCR, with one record for every CDR3 protein. Altogether approximately 430,000 distinct CDR3 sequences are present, roughly 15% being singletons, with the ten largest covering over 10%. The sample comprised blood. All receptors come from a man between 18 and 29 years old with Graves' ophthalmopathy. Each CDR3 is given with its conserved first and last residue. The order of the fields is D gene, clone size, J gene, V gene, CDR3 length, CDR3 DNA, CDR3 protein. D genes are given only for firm matches. Some rows mark clone size as missing; the rest say once, few, many or name a class of expanded clone.

D gene: .
clone size: few
J gene: TRBJ2-6
V gene: TRBV3-1
CDR3 length: 18
CDR3 DNA: TGTGCCAGCAGCCAAGATAAGGCGGACAGACTGGGGGCCAACGTCCTGACTTTC
CDR3 protein: CASSQDKADRLGANVLTF

D gene: TRBD2
clone size: many
J gene: TRBJ2-7
V gene: TRBV11-2
CDR3 length: 16
CDR3 DNA: TGTGCCAGCAGCTCTCCGGGAGGCGGGAGCTCCTACGAGCAGTACTTC
CDR3 protein: CASSSPGGGSSYEQYF

D gene: TRBD1
clone size: many
J gene: TRBJ1-5
V gene: TRBV7-2
CDR3 length: 16
CDR3 DNA: TGTGCCAGCAGCCTGGGACAGGGCGATAGCAATCAGCCCCAGCATTTT
CDR3 protein: CASSLGQGDSNQPQHF

D gene: TRBD1
clone size: .
J gene: TRBJ1-5
V gene: TRBV19
CDR3 length: 18
CDR3 DNA: TGTGCCAGTAGTCGAGACCGTATGACAGGGGGTGGCAATCAGCCCCAGCATTTT
CDR3 protein: CASSRDRMTGGGNQPQHF

D gene: .
clone size: few
J gene: TRBJ2-5
V gene: TRBV6-6
CDR3 length: 16
CDR3 DNA: TGTGCCAGCAGTTACTCGATAACGGATTTCCAAGAGACCCAGTACTTC
CDR3 protein: CASSYSITDFQETQYF

D gene: TRBD1
clone size: .
J gene: TRBJ2-7
V gene: TRBV6-1
CDR3 length: 15
CDR3 DNA: TGTGCCAGCAGTGAGGCGGCAGGGGGTTTGGACGAGCAGTACTTC
CDR3 protein: CASSEAAGGLDEQYF

D gene: .
clone size: many
J gene: TRBJ2-7
V gene: TRBV18
CDR3 length: 14
CDR3 DNA: TGTGCCAGCTCACCCCGGGGCAGGGTTGAAGGGCAGTACTTC
CDR3 protein: CASSPRGRVEGQYF

D gene: .
clone size: .
J gene: TRBJ2-5
V gene: TRBV7-9
CDR3 length: 15
CDR3 DNA: TGTGCCAGCAGCCTTACTGCTGGGGAGCAAGAGACCCAGTACTTC
CDR3 protein: CASSLTAGEQETQYF

D gene: TRBD2
clone size: many
J gene: TRBJ2-3
V gene: TRBV5-1
CDR3 length: 15
CDR3 DNA: TGCGCCAGCAGTGGCGGGACTAGGGTCACAGATACGCAGTATTTT
CDR3 protein: CASSGGTRVTDTQYF

D gene: .
clone size: many
J gene: TRBJ2-3
V gene: TRBV15
CDR3 length: 14
CDR3 DNA: TGTGCCACCAGTGGGGAGACTAGATTAGATACGCAGTATTTT
CDR3 protein: CATSGETRLDTQYF

D gene: TRBD2
clone size: many
J gene: TRBJ2-3
V gene: TRBV11-3
CDR3 length: 15
CDR3 DNA: TGTGCCAGCAGCTCTAGTAGCGGGAGCACAGATACGCAGTATTTT
CDR3 protein: CASSSSSGSTDTQYF

D gene: .
clone size: few
J gene: TRBJ2-7
V gene: TRBV7-9
CDR3 length: 14
CDR3 DNA: TGTGCCAACAGCCTTAGCGGCAGCTCCTACGAGCAGTACTTC
CDR3 protein: CANSLSGSSYEQYF

D gene: TRBD1
clone size: many
J gene: TRBJ1-4
V gene: TRBV12-3/TRBV12-4
CDR3 length: 18
CDR3 DNA: TGTGCCAGCAGTAGCCACAGGGGATGGGCTGGCACTAATGAAAAACTGTTTTTT
CDR3 protein: CASSSHRGWAGTNEKLFF

D gene: TRBD1
clone size: .
J gene: TRBJ1-4
V gene: TRBV5-6
CDR3 length: 14
CDR3 DNA: TGTGCCAGCAGCACGGGACAGGGAAATGAAAAACTGTTTTTT
CDR3 protein: CASSTGQGNEKLFF

D gene: .
clone size: many
J gene: TRBJ2-7
V gene: TRBV4-1
CDR3 length: 12
CDR3 DNA: TGCGCCAGCGGGCGAACAGCGAACGAGCAGTACTTC
CDR3 protein: CASGRTANEQYF

D gene: .
clone size: .
J gene: TRBJ2-3
V gene: TRBV9
CDR3 length: 18
CDR3 DNA: TGTGCCAGCAGCGTAGTATTTGAGACTCAAGGTAGCACAGATACGCAGTATTTT
CDR3 protein: CASSVVFETQGSTDTQYF

D gene: .
clone size: many
J gene: TRBJ1-1
V gene: TRBV4-1
CDR3 length: 13
CDR3 DNA: TGCGCCAGCAGCCGTGATCTATCGACTGAAGCTTTCTTT
CDR3 protein: CASSRDLSTEAFF

D gene: .
clone size: many
J gene: TRBJ1-3
V gene: TRBV12-3/TRBV12-4
CDR3 length: 16
CDR3 DNA: TGTGCCAGCAGTTTAATCCTCGACAGCTCTGGAAACACCATATATTTT
CDR3 protein: CASSLILDSSGNTIYF

D gene: .
clone size: many
J gene: TRBJ2-7
V gene: TRBV12-3/TRBV12-4
CDR3 length: 12
CDR3 DNA: TGTGCCAGCAGTACCGGGGTATACGAGCAGTACTTC
CDR3 protein: CASSTGVYEQYF

D gene: TRBD2
clone size: many
J gene: TRBJ2-3
V gene: TRBV3-1
CDR3 length: 16
CDR3 DNA: TGTGCCAGCAGCCTTCCGGGACTAGCGGGTTTCAATACGCAGTATTTT
CDR3 protein: CASSLPGLAGFNTQYF

D gene: .
clone size: many
J gene: TRBJ1-3
V gene: TRBV2
CDR3 length: 13
CDR3 DNA: TGTGCCAGCTTGGGCAGCTCTGGAAACACCATATATTTT
CDR3 protein: CASLGSSGNTIYF

D gene: .
clone size: many
J gene: TRBJ2-1
V gene: TRBV19
CDR3 length: 13
CDR3 DNA: TGTGCCAGTAGTACAAGCTCCTACAATGAGCAGTTCTTC
CDR3 protein: CASSTSSYNEQFF

D gene: TRBD1
clone size: many
J gene: TRBJ1-1
V gene: TRBV20-1
CDR3 length: 13
CDR3 DNA: TGCAGTGCTAAGACGGACAGGGACACTGAAGCTTTCTTT
CDR3 protein: CSAKTDRDTEAFF

D gene: TRBD2
clone size: once
J gene: TRBJ2-2
V gene: TRBV6-1
CDR3 length: 15
CDR3 DNA: TGTGCCAGCAGTGAAGGGGAGGGGTGGGCCGGGAAGCTGTTTTTT
CDR3 protein: CASSEGEGWAGKLFF

D gene: .
clone size: few
J gene: TRBJ2-7
V gene: TRBV10-1
CDR3 length: 15
CDR3 DNA: TGCGCCAGCAGTGACGGGCTAGTGGGTCTCTACGAGCAGTACTTC
CDR3 protein: CASSDGLVGLYEQYF

D gene: .
clone size: many
J gene: TRBJ2-7
V gene: TRBV7-8
CDR3 length: 15
CDR3 DNA: TGTGCCAGCAGCTTAGCAGGGACTCTCGCCCACGAGCAGTACTTC
CDR3 protein: CASSLAGTLAHEQYF

D gene: .
clone size: many
J gene: TRBJ2-3
V gene: TRBV20-1
CDR3 length: 13
CDR3 DNA: TGCAGTGCTTCGGGACTCTCCACAGATACGCAGTATTTT
CDR3 protein: CSASGLSTDTQYF

D gene: .
clone size: .
J gene: TRBJ1-5
V gene: TRBV24-1
CDR3 length: 14
CDR3 DNA: TGTGCCACCAGTGATCCGGGAAACAATCAGCCCCAGCATTTT
CDR3 protein: CATSDPGNNQPQHF

D gene: TRBD1
clone size: .
J gene: TRBJ1-4
V gene: TRBV5-1
CDR3 length: 16
CDR3 DNA: TGCGCCAGCAGCCTTCGGACAGGGCGGGGTAATGAAAAACTGTTTTTT
CDR3 protein: CASSLRTGRGNEKLFF